The 19 T cell receptor beta chains given below trace back to one sample, sequenced in a study of cytomegalovirus exposure and HLA in healthy donors. Data came from immunoSEQ multiplex PCR; TCRdb stores just in-frame clones and leaves some out. The sample has about 220,000 clones; 87% are singletons. The sample taken for sequencing was PBMCs. These receptors were taken from a young man in good health and CMV-seronegative.

There are a few counts of this clone. V and J are TRBV28 and TRBJ1-6, with D possibly being TRBD1 (6 bases). Germline assignment: CDR1 MDHEN and CDR2 SYDVKM. Trimming took off 5 bases at V and 10 bases at J, with 15 bases between the two ends. CDR3 length equals 14 residues. In DNA, the CDR3 is TGTGCCAGCAGTGCTGGACAGCCTCGATCACCCCTCCACTTT. Translating it yields CASSAGQPRSPLHF.

The chain is built from TRBV7-9 and TRBJ2-7; 9 bases are shared with TRBD2. The CDR3 is made up of 15 amino acids. With V trimmed by 1 base and J by 7 bases, 8 bases remained unmatched. Looked up from germline, CDR1 is SEHNR and CDR2 is FQNEAQ (reference sequence). The DNA for the CDR3 is TGTGCCAGCAGCTTAGGGCTAGCGGGACTTTCGGAGCAGTACTTC. Translation: CASSLGLAGLSEQYF.

This chain joins TRBV11-2 and TRBJ2-7; tentative D call: TRBD1 (5 bases). The germline CDR1 and CDR2 sequences are SGHAT and FQNNGV. The CDR3 totals 14 residues. V lost 5 bases, J lost 4 bases, and 15 bases lay in between. CDR3 protein: CASSITLTAYEQYF. The CDR3 DNA is TGTGCCAGCAGCATCACCTTGACAGCGTACGAGCAGTACTTC.

The chain carries TRBV7-2 and TRBJ2-5; TRBD2 is a possible D gene (6 bases). Germline values: CDR1 SGHTA, CDR2 FQGNSA. The CDR3 runs 15 residues. V shed 6 bases and J shed 4 bases, with 18 bases lying between them. CDR3 sequence: CASSNAGLSIETQYF. As DNA, the CDR3 is TGTGCCAGCAGTAACGCGGGACTTTCCATAGAGACCCAGTACTTC.

The V gene is TRBV28, the J gene TRBJ2-7; TRBD1 matches 8 bases. V trimming: 3 bases; J trimming: 4 bases; junction bases outside the gene matches: 2. The CDR3 is 13 amino acids. CDR1 is MDHEN and CDR2 is SYDVKM in the germline V gene. CDR3: CASSFNRGYEQYF. CDR3 nucleotide sequence: TGTGCCAGCAGTTTCAACAGGGGGTACGAGCAGTACTTC. The whole variable domain, remainder taken from reference TRBV28 and TRBJ2-7, is DVKVTQSSRYLVKRTGEKVFLECVQDMDHENMFWYRQDPGLGLRLIYFSYDVKMKEKGDIPEGYSVSREKKERFSLILESASTNQTSMYLCASSFNRGYEQYFGPGTRLTVT.

The CDR3 loop reads CASSGTSGISGELFF. The CDR3 DNA sequence: TGTGCCAGCAGCGGGACTAGCGGGATATCCGGGGAGCTGTTTTTT. The chain employs TRBV2 and TRBJ2-2; 13 nucleotides line up with TRBD2. Per germline, CDR1 SNHLY and CDR2 FYNNEI. V dropped 6 bases and J dropped 6; count of bases not matched to a gene: 4. The CDR3 length is 15 residues. Combining the CDR3 with reference TRBV2 and TRBJ2-2 gives the whole variable domain EPEVTQTPSHQVTQMGQEVILRCVPISNHLYFYWYRQILGQKVEFLVSFYNNEISEKSEIFDDQFSVERPDGSNFTLKIRSTKLEDSAMYFCASSGTSGISGELFFGEGSRLTVL.

The chain uses TRBV7-9 and TRBJ1-1; D is undetermined. The CDR3 is 14 residues long. Trimming took off 3 bases at V and 0 bases at J, with 8 bases between the two ends. Germline V lookup: CDR1 SEHNR, CDR2 FQNEAQ (reference sequence). The CDR3 DNA follows: TGTGCCAGCAGCTTGCCTATTTTGAACACTGAAGCTTTCTTT. This translates into CASSLPILNTEAFF.

This clone was counted a few times. The V gene is TRBV6-5, the J gene TRBJ2-2; D may be TRBD2 (6 bases). V dropped 2 bases and J dropped 6 bases, with 10 bases sitting between them. There are 14 residues in the CDR3. Germline V gives CDR1 MNHEY, CDR2 SVGAGI. DNA of the CDR3: TGTGCCAGCAGTTACGGCGGGGAGGCCGGGGAGCTGTTTTTT. Its translation is CASSYGGEAGELFF.

The chain combines TRBV5-1 with TRBJ2-3; 14 bases are shared with TRBD2. Germline V gene sequence: CDR1 SGHRS, CDR2 YFSETQ. Germline trimming cut 3 bases from V and 1 base from J; bases unmatched to any gene: 1. The CDR3 loop spans 16 amino acids. The CDR3 region has the DNA TGCGCCAGCAGCTCGGGACTAGCGGGAGGCACAGATACGCAGTATTTT. Translated: CASSSGLAGGTDTQYF.

This clone was counted between two and nine times. A junction end diverges from the germline sequence, so it may reflect a read error. The V call is TRBV28, the J call TRBJ1-5; the D is unclear. The CDR3 consists of 12 residues. The germline V gene has CDR1 MDHEN and CDR2 SYDVKM. The CDR3 here is CASSFGFRDVDF. DNA of the CDR3: TGTGCCAGCAGTTTTGGTTTCCGGGATGTTGATTTT. The full variable domain, with the rest looked up from reference TRBV28 and TRBJ1-5, is DVKVTQSSRYLVKRTGEKVFLECVQDMDHENMFWYRQDPGLGLRLIYFSYDVKMKEKGDIPEGYSVSREKKERFSLILESASTNQTSMYLCASSFGFRDVDFGDGTRLSIL.

This chain joins TRBV5-1 and TRBJ2-2, with D tentatively TRBD2 (6 bases). Germline lookup yields CDR1 SGHRS and CDR2 YFSETQ. Trimming cost V 3 bases and J 1 base, with 10 bases left between them. The CDR3 totals 15 residues. CDR3 sequence: CASSSGLGNTGELFF. The CDR3 nucleotides read TGCGCCAGCAGCTCGGGACTTGGGAACACCGGGGAGCTGTTTTTT.

The CDR3 region has the DNA TGCAGCGTTGAAGATGGCACACAGGGTGTCGGGGAGCTGTTTTTT. Translating gives CSVEDGTQGVGELFF. V usage is TRBV29-1 and J usage is TRBJ2-2; D perhaps matches TRBD1 (6 bases). The CDR3 covers 15 residues. Germline loops: CDR1 SQVTM, CDR2 ANQGSEA. Between the trimmed V and J ends, which lost 0 bases and 7 bases, there was a span of 15 bases.

The chain is built from TRBV11-2 and TRBJ2-4, with 8 nucleotides matching TRBD1. The V and J ends lost 4 bases and 8 bases, in that order; junction bases with no gene match: 7. The length of the CDR3 is 14 residues. The germline CDR1 and CDR2 sequences are SGHAT and FQNNGV. In DNA form, the CDR3 reads TGTGCCAGCAGCTCTCGGACAGGGCAAGACATTCAGTACTTC. Translated: CASSSRTGQDIQYF.

This chain links TRBV2 with TRBJ2-7, with 11 bases lining up with TRBD2. The CDR3 has 14 residues. From germline, CDR1 is SNHLY and CDR2 FYNNEI. V gave up 8 bases and J gave up 7 bases; unmatched junction bases: 10. The CDR3 loop is CASGPGLAVWEQYF. CDR3 in DNA: TGTGCCAGCGGTCCGGGACTAGCGGTATGGGAGCAGTACTTC. Combining the CDR3 with reference TRBV2 and TRBJ2-7 gives the whole variable domain EPEVTQTPSHQVTQMGQEVILRCVPISNHLYFYWYRQILGQKVEFLVSFYNNEISEKSEIFDDQFSVERPDGSNFTLKIRSTKLEDSAMYFCASGPGLAVWEQYFGPGTRLTVT.

V is TRBV4-1 and J is TRBJ2-7, with TRBD2 matching over 8 bases. Looked up from germline, CDR1 is MGHRA and CDR2 is YSYEKL. J gave up 2 bases and V 1 base, and 7 bases lay outside the gene matches. The CDR3 is 16 residues long. Here the CDR3 DNA reads TGCGCCAGCAGCCAAGGTATTGAAGCGGGGGCCTACGAGCAGTACTTC. Its protein is CASSQGIEAGAYEQYF.

The CDR3 loop reads CASSQDLVGERAAFF. CDR3 in DNA: TGCGCCAGCAGCCAAGATTTGGTAGGGGAACGTGCGGCTTTCTTT. This sequence joins TRBV4-3 and TRBJ1-1, with D possibly being TRBD1 (5 bases). CDR1 is LGHNA, CDR2 YSLEER, per germline. V lost 0 bases and J lost 11, with 19 bases in between. CDR3 size: 15 residues.

The V gene is TRBV28, the J gene TRBJ2-3, with D unclear. Trimming cost V 6 bases and J 0 bases, with 10 bases left between them. Germline values: CDR1 MDHEN, CDR2 SYDVKM. This CDR3 has 14 residues. CDR3 sequence reads: CASSFLGSTDTQYF. CDR3 in DNA: TGTGCCAGCAGCTTTCTCGGGAGCACAGATACGCAGTATTTT.

This chain links TRBV6-5 with TRBJ2-3; D gene uncertain. Germline loops: CDR1 MNHEY, CDR2 SVGAGI. V gave up 0 bases and J gave up 6 bases, with 10 bases separating them. This CDR3 comprises 14 residues. CDR3 sequence reads: CASSYSLGVDTQYF. The CDR3, as DNA: TGTGCCAGCAGTTACTCCCTTGGAGTGGATACGCAGTATTTT.

The chain joins TRBV6-5 to TRBJ2-1, with D perhaps TRBD2 (7 bases). Looked up from germline, CDR1 is MNHEY and CDR2 is SVGAGI. The CDR3 runs 15 residues. V lost 0 bases and J 5 bases, leaving 11 bases between the germline ends. The CDR3, as DNA: TGTGCCAGCAGTTACTCGGGGGGGCTAGACAATGAGCAGTTCTTC. It codes for CASSYSGGLDNEQFF.